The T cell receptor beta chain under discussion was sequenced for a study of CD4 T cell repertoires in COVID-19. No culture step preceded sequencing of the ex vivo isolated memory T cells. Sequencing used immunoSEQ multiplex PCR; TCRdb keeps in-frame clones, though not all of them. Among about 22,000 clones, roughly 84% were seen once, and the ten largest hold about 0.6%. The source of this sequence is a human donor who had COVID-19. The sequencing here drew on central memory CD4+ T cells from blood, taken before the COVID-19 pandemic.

The CDR3 spells CASSPGQTNYGYTF. Here the CDR3 DNA reads TGTGCCAGCTCACCAGGACAGACTAACTATGGCTACACCTTC. The chain uses TRBV18 and TRBJ1-2; tentatively, D is TRBD1 (6 bases). Trimming pared 2 bases from V and 0 bases from J, leaving 7 bases between. The CDR3 runs to 14 residues. Germline loops: CDR1 KGHSH, CDR2 LQKENI. Using reference TRBV18 and TRBJ1-2 for the parts outside the CDR3, the full variable domain is NAGVMQNPRHLVRRRGQEARLRCSPMKGHSHVYWYRQLPEEGLKFMVYLQKENIIDESGMPKERFSAEFPKEGPSILRIQQVVRGDSAAYFCASSPGQTNYGYTFGSGTRLTVV.